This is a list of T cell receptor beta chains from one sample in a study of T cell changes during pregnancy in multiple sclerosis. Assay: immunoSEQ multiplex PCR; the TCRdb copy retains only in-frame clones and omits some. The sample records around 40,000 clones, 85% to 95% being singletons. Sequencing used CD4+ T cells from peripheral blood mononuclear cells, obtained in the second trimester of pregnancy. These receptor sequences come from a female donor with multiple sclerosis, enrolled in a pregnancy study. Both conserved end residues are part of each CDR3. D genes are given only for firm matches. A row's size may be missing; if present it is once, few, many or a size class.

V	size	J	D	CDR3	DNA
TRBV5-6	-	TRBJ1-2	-	CASSLVGGANYGYTF	TGTGCCAGCAGCTTGGTCGGGGGTGCTAACTATGGCTACACCTTC
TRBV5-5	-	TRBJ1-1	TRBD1	CASSLGRQGQTEAFF	TGTGCCAGCAGCTTGGGAAGACAGGGCCAGACTGAAGCTTTCTTT
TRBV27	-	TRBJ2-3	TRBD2	CATRLAFSTDTQYF	TGTGCCACCCGACTAGCCTTTAGCACAGATACGCAGTATTTT
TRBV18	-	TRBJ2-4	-	CASSPRVAKNIQYF	TGTGCCAGCTCACCCAGGGTAGCCAAAAACATTCAGTACTTC
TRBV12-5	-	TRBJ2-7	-	CASGNTDFTYEQYF	TGTGCTAGTGGTAACACGGACTTTACCTACGAGCAGTACTTC
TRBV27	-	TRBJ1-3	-	CASSPQPSGNTIYF	TGTGCCAGCAGTCCACAGCCCTCTGGAAACACCATATATTTT
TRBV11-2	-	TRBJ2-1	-	CASSLFFQNNEQFF	TGTGCCAGCAGCTTATTTTTCCAGAATAATGAGCAGTTCTTC
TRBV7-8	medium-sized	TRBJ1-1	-	CASNVEGGLGNTEAFF	TGTGCCAGCAACGTGGAGGGCGGCCTAGGGAACACTGAAGCTTTCTTT
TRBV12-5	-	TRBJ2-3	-	CASGYLTDTQYF	TGTGCTAGTGGCTACCTCACAGATACGCAGTATTTT
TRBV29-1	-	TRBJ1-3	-	CSVDVQGPSSGNTIYF	TGCAGCGTTGATGTACAGGGCCCTAGCTCTGGAAACACCATATATTTT
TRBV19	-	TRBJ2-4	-	CASSFRDLKNIQYF	TGTGCCAGTAGTTTCCGGGATCTAAAAAACATTCAGTACTTC
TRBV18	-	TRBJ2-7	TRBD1	CASSPRQGSEQYF	TGTGCCAGCTCACCTCGACAGGGTAGCGAGCAGTACTTC
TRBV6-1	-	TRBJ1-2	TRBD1	CASSRGQGDYGYTF	TGTGCCAGCAGTAGAGGACAGGGGGATTATGGCTACACCTTC
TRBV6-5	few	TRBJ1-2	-	CASFGGNYGYTF	TGTGCCAGCTTTGGCGGGAACTATGGCTACACCTTC
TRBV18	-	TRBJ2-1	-	CASSPQGGNEQFF	TGTGCCAGCTCACCACAGGGGGGGAATGAGCAGTTCTTC
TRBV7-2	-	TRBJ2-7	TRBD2	CASSLAGTSGYEQYF	TGTGCCAGCAGCTTAGCCGGGACTAGCGGTTACGAGCAGTACTTC
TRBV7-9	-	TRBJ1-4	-	CASSLALGGREKLFF	TGTGCCAGCAGCTTAGCCCTGGGGGGACGTGAAAAACTGTTTTTT
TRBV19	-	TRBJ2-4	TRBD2	CASSIGRGPSGRGDIQYF	TGTGCCAGTAGTATCGGCAGAGGGCCATCAGGCCGGGGGGACATTCAGTACTTC
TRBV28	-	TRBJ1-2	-	CASGSLRYTF	TGTGCCAGCGGTTCCCTCCGCTACACCTTC
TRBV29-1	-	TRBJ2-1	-	CSVELAGTYYNEQFF	TGCAGCGTTGAACTGGCGGGGACCTACTACAATGAGCAGTTCTTC
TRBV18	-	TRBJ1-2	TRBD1	CASSPPRQGTLGYTF	TGTGCCAGCTCACCCCCTCGACAGGGGACCCTCGGCTACACCTTC
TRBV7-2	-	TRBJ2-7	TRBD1	CASSSAPGQYYEQYF	TGTGCCAGCAGCTCCGCACCGGGACAGTACTACGAGCAGTACTTC
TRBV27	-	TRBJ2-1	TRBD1	CASRGGTGKRTRPADEQFF	TGTGCCAGCAGGGGCGGGACAGGGAAAAGGACTCGCCCCGCCGATGAGCAGTTCTTC
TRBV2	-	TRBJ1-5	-	CASSDREANQPQHF	TGTGCCAGCAGTGACCGGGAGGCCAATCAGCCCCAGCATTTT
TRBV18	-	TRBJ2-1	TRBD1	CASSHTMRGQGVNEQFF	TGTGCCAGCTCACATACTATGCGCGGACAGGGTGTAAATGAGCAGTTCTTC